This T cell receptor beta chain is from a study of blood T cell repertoires in COVID-19. Study-wide background: Acute-phase and convalescent COVID-19 samples originated in the United States, Italy and Spain. PBMCs, B-cell-depleted T cells, or T cells provided the cDNA or gDNA that made up the material.

TCRdb keeps only in-frame clones here, not all; method: immunoSEQ multiplex PCR. The sample gives about 140,000 clones, nearly 80% of which show up once; over 2.5% is in the top ten. The study counted Cohort 3 donors as recovered given two negative PCRs, clearance, or symptom resolution. The TCR originated in a woman aged 45-65 years who had recovered from COVID-19. The sample comprised PBMCs or T cells enriched from blood (not recorded which).

CDR3 protein: CATGRVNSPLHF. In nucleotides, the CDR3 is TGTGCCACAGGCAGGGTAAATTCACCCCTCCACTTT. V is TRBV6-5 and J is TRBJ1-6; weak D call: TRBD1 (5 bases). Looked up from germline, CDR1 is MNHEY and CDR2 is SVGAGI. This CDR3 spans 12 amino acids. Trimming stripped 10 bases from V and 7 bases from J, with 11 bases between.